Following are 25 T cell receptor beta chains from one sample sequenced in a study of shared clonotypes between healthy human individuals. Produced via immunoSEQ multiplex PCR; TCRdb's table is partial and in-frame only. The sample has around 1 million clones; 70% to 85% are singletons. The sample taken for sequencing was memory CD4+ T cells sorted from blood. The subset is: CD45RA-negative fraction. All receptors derive from a man between 18 and 29 years old in good health.

CDR3 nucleotide sequence: TGTGCCTGGAGTAATACCGGGACAGAAGTTTTAGAAGCTTTCTTT. This translates into CAWSNTGTEVLEAFF. The chain combines TRBV30 with TRBJ1-1, with 7 bases that match TRBD1. The CDR3 has 15 amino acids. The ends lost 2 bases at V and 8 bases at J; junction bases unmatched: 14. Germline lookup yields CDR1 GTSNPN and CDR2 SVGIG (reference sequence).

This clone was detected once. V usage is TRBV5-1 and J usage is TRBJ2-3, with TRBD1 identical over 7 bases. CDR1 and CDR2 from the germline V gene are SGHRS and YFSETQ. This CDR3 comprises 15 residues. Trimming took 4 bases from V and 4 from J; bases not matched to a gene: 9. Here the CDR3 DNA reads TGCGCCAGCAGCCCGGGACAGACATCATCAGATACGCAGTATTTT. It codes for CASSPGQTSSDTQYF.

This chain links TRBV5-6 with TRBJ2-2; weak D call: TRBD1 (6 bases). CDR1 is SGHDT and CDR2 is YYEEEE in the germline V gene. This CDR3 is 15 amino acids long. Trimming took 4 bases from V and 7 from J, leaving 17 bases between them. The CDR3 here is CASSPTTGFDGELFF. CDR3 in DNA: TGTGCCAGCAGCCCCACCACAGGGTTTGACGGGGAGCTGTTTTTT.

This chain joins TRBV18 and TRBJ2-5; maybe TRBD1 (6 bases). The CDR3 runs to 16 residues. V lost 3 bases and J 5 bases, leaving 19 bases between the germline ends. CDR1 is KGHSH and CDR2 is LQKENI in the germline V gene. The chain's CDR3 is CASSPPRKGVEETQYF. The CDR3 DNA reads as TGTGCCAGCTCACCCCCAAGGAAGGGGGTCGAGGAGACCCAGTACTTC.

The chain combines TRBV5-8 with TRBJ1-1, with D possibly TRBD1 on 5 matching bases. The V end lost 7 bases, the J end lost 1 base, and 23 bases lay between the germline ends. This CDR3 has 17 residues. Germline V lookup: CDR1 SGHTS, CDR2 YDEGEE. CDR3 sequence reads: CASDHRAGTTRNTEAFF. The CDR3 DNA reads as TGTGCCAGCGACCACCGAGCAGGGACCACGAGGAACACTGAAGCTTTCTTT.

The gene calls are TRBV4-3 and TRBJ2-1; possible D gene TRBD2, 6 bases. Germline CDR1 reads LGHNA; CDR2 reads YSLEER. With 7 bases removed from V and 4 bases from J, the gap between germline ends came to 17 bases. The CDR3 has 15 residues. The CDR3 here is CASTPGTGTYNEQFF. The CDR3 DNA follows: TGCGCCAGCACACCCGGGACTGGTACTTACAATGAGCAGTTCTTC.

The rearrangement joins TRBV7-2 to TRBJ2-7; D remains unclear. The germline V and J ends were trimmed by 5 bases and 0 bases, with 14 bases remaining between them. The CDR3 covers 15 residues. From germline, CDR1 is SGHTA and CDR2 FQGNSA. CDR3 DNA: TGTGCCAGCAGCCGTGAACCGTTTAGCTCCTACGAGCAGTACTTC. This codes for CASSREPFSSYEQYF.

The V call is TRBV30, the J call TRBJ2-7; unclear D gene. Trimming left V 0 bases short and J 6 bases short, with 6 bases between. Germline V gene lookup returns CDR1 GTSNPN and CDR2 SVGIG (reference sequence). The CDR3 is 11 residues long. DNA for the CDR3: TGTGCCTGGAGTGTACAGTCCGAGCAGTACTTC. Translated: CAWSVQSEQYF.

In this sample, this clone turned up once. Other nucleotide sequences from this sample produce the same CDR3. The gene calls are TRBV7-9 and TRBJ2-5; D is unclear. Trimming removed 1 base at V and 2 bases at J, with 5 bases between. The CDR3 is made up of 13 amino acids. CDR1 and CDR2 from the germline V gene are SEHNR and FQNEAQ (reference sequence). This CDR3 reads CASSLDTQETQYF. For the CDR3, the DNA is TGTGCCAGCAGCTTAGACACTCAAGAGACCCAGTACTTC.

The chain is built from TRBV9 and TRBJ2-7; TRBD1 might be the D (6 bases). In germline, CDR1 is SGDLS, CDR2 YYNGEE. The CDR3 sequence is 13 residues long. V gave up 3 bases and J gave up 6 bases, with 13 bases separating them. The CDR3 nucleotides read TGTGCCAGCAGCGCCGTAGGGGGAGCCGAGCAGTACTTC. This gives the protein CASSAVGGAEQYF.

Turning to this clone: Additional DNA sequences in this sample encode the identical CDR3. This CDR3 is CATSRPSGGFQETQYF. CDR3 bases: TGTGCCACCAGCAGACCTAGCGGGGGGTTCCAAGAGACCCAGTACTTC. The gene calls are TRBV15 and TRBJ2-5; 11 bases align to TRBD2. This CDR3 is 16 amino acids long. With V trimmed by 2 bases and J by 1 base, 3 bases remained unmatched. CDR1 LNHNV and CDR2 YYDKDF come from the germline V gene (reference sequence).

This clone was found many times. This same CDR3 is encoded by further DNA sequences in the sample. The rearrangement links TRBV29-1 to TRBJ1-5; D unclear. Per germline, CDR1 SQVTM and CDR2 ANQGSEA. The V gene lost 4 bases and the J gene lost 5 bases, with 6 bases spanning the gap. The CDR3 is 11 amino acids. DNA for the CDR3: TGCAGCGTTGGGGTGGATCAGCCCCAGCATTTT. It codes for CSVGVDQPQHF.

A few counts support this clone. The chain carries TRBV18 and TRBJ1-3, with TRBD1 as a possible D gene (5 bases). The ends were cut back, 7 bases at V and 4 bases at J, with 17 bases in the middle. This CDR3 comprises 15 residues. CDR1 and CDR2 (germline): KGHSH, LQKENI. Written as DNA, the CDR3 is TGTGCCAGCTGCACCACCAGGGCTGCCGGAAACACCATATATTTT. This sequence encodes CASCTTRAAGNTIYF.

The chain combines TRBV6-1 with TRBJ1-6; TRBD1 matches at 8 bases. V trimming: 1 base; J trimming: 10 bases; junction bases outside the gene matches: 6. CDR1 and CDR2 (germline): MNHNS, SASEGT. CDR3 length equals 15 residues. The CDR3 bases are TGTGCCAGCAGTGAAGTAGGACAGGGCCGGTCACCCCTCCACTTT. Residues: CASSEVGQGRSPLHF.

V and J are TRBV9 and TRBJ2-7, with 7 bases matching TRBD2. The germline V gene has CDR1 SGDLS and CDR2 YYNGEE. CDR3 length: 15 amino acids. V trimming: 0 bases; J trimming: 7 bases; junction bases outside the gene matches: 10. For the CDR3, the DNA is TGTGCCAGCAGCGTAGAACTAGCGTCGGTGGGGGAGCAGTACTTC. It yields the protein CASSVELASVGEQYF.

This CDR3 is CATSSRQGPYEQYF. In DNA form, the CDR3 reads TGTGCCACCAGCAGTAGACAGGGTCCCTACGAGCAGTACTTC. This chain joins TRBV15 and TRBJ2-7; 7 nucleotides line up with TRBD1. Germline trimming cut 3 bases from V and 2 bases from J; bases unmatched to any gene: 4. Per germline, CDR1 LNHNV and CDR2 YYDKDF (reference sequence). CDR3 length equals 14 residues. The whole variable domain, remainder taken from reference TRBV15 and TRBJ2-7, is DAMVIQNPRYQVTQFGKPVTLSCSQTLNHNVMYWYQQKSSQAPKLLFHYYDKDFNNEADTPDNFQSRRPNTSFCFLDIRSPGLGDTAMYLCATSSRQGPYEQYFGPGTRLTVT.

In regard to this clone: Other DNA sequences from this sample encode an identical CDR3 as well. The chain has TRBV30 and TRBJ2-7; the match to TRBD2 covers 9 bases. Germline lookup yields CDR1 GTSNPN and CDR2 SVGIG (reference sequence). The CDR3 sequence is 12 residues long. V lost 3 bases to trimming and J lost 7 bases; unmatched junction nucleotides: 4. DNA for the CDR3: TGTGCCTGGAGCGGCGGGAGGGGAGAGCAGTACTTC. Protein: CAWSGGRGEQYF.

There are a few counts of this clone. The V call is TRBV4-1, the J call TRBJ2-5; a possible D gene is TRBD2 (6 bases). The CDR3 is 15 amino acids. Germline lookup yields CDR1 MGHRA and CDR2 YSYEKL. Deletions cut 0 bases from V and 5 bases from J, with 13 bases between. The CDR3 region has the DNA TGCGCCAGCAGCCAAGATGGGGACTCCTGGGAGACCCAGTACTTC. Amino acid sequence: CASSQDGDSWETQYF.

The V and J genes are TRBV23-1 and TRBJ2-5; D remains ambiguous. TRBV23-1 is classed as an ORF, of uncertain function. V lost 1 base, J lost 5 bases, and 17 bases lay in between. The CDR3 is made up of 16 amino acids. The CDR3 nucleotides are TGCGCCAGCAGTCAATTCCGAAGGGTAGAATCGGAGACCCAGTACTTC. Translating it yields CASSQFRRVESETQYF.

This chain connects TRBV7-2 to TRBJ1-3; the match to TRBD1 covers 7 bases. Unmatched junction bases numbered 7, after V lost 4 bases and J lost 4 bases. The germline CDR1 and CDR2 sequences are SGHTA and FQGNSA. The CDR3 loop spans 15 amino acids. CDR3 amino acids: CASSSIQGVGNTIYF. CDR3 DNA: TGTGCCAGCAGCTCGATCCAGGGGGTCGGAAACACCATATATTTT.

This clone has more than one count but fewer than ten. In DNA form, the CDR3 reads TGCAGCGTTTACCCATCGAACACCGGGGAGCTGTTTTTT. Translation: CSVYPSNTGELFF. V usage is TRBV29-1 and J usage is TRBJ2-2; D unresolved. Trimming took 5 bases from V and 0 from J, leaving 7 bases between them. The CDR3 spans 13 residues. Per germline, CDR1 SQVTM and CDR2 ANQGSEA.

The CDR3 reads CASSLGTADRAYGYTF. CDR3 DNA sequence: TGTGCCAGCAGCTTAGGGACTGCCGACAGGGCCTATGGCTACACCTTC. The rearrangement uses TRBV7-9 and TRBJ1-2; TRBD1 matches 7 bases. The CDR3 sequence is 16 residues long. Germline V gene data show CDR1 as SEHNR and CDR2 as FQNEAQ (reference sequence). Germline trimming cut 1 base from V and 4 bases from J; bases unmatched to any gene: 9. The full variable domain, rest sourced from reference TRBV7-9 and TRBJ1-2, is DTGVSQNPRHKITKRGQNVTFRCDPISEHNRLYWYRQTLGQGPEFLTYFQNEAQLEKSRLLSDRFSAERPKGSFSTLEIQRTEQGDSAMYLCASSLGTADRAYGYTFGSGTRLTVV.

The chain combines TRBV5-4 with TRBJ1-5, with D possibly matching TRBD1 (5 bases). This CDR3 is 15 amino acids long. V was shortened by 4 bases and J by 1 base, with 12 bases between the two germline ends. The germline CDR1 and CDR2 sequences are SGHNT and YYREEE (reference sequence). The CDR3 DNA is TGTGCCAGCAGCCCTGGGACTGAAAGCAATCAGCCCCAGCATTTT. Protein: CASSPGTESNQPQHF.

J is TRBJ2-2 and V is TRBV29-1, with D tentatively TRBD2 (6 bases). The CDR3 covers 13 residues. Looked up from germline, CDR1 is SQVTM and CDR2 is ANQGSEA. The germline V and J ends were trimmed by 7 bases and 1 base, with 10 bases remaining between them. CDR3 sequence: CSGRRENTGELFF. The CDR3 DNA is TGCAGCGGGAGGAGGGAGAACACCGGGGAGCTGTTTTTT.

The CDR3 DNA is TGCGCCAGCAGCTTTCGGTATGAGCAGTTCTTC. This translates into CASSFRYEQFF. The chain is built from TRBV5-1 and TRBJ2-1; D not certain. Per germline, CDR1 SGHRS and CDR2 YFSETQ. The V end was cut by 2 bases, the J end by 8 bases, with 5 bases between. The CDR3 contains 11 residues.